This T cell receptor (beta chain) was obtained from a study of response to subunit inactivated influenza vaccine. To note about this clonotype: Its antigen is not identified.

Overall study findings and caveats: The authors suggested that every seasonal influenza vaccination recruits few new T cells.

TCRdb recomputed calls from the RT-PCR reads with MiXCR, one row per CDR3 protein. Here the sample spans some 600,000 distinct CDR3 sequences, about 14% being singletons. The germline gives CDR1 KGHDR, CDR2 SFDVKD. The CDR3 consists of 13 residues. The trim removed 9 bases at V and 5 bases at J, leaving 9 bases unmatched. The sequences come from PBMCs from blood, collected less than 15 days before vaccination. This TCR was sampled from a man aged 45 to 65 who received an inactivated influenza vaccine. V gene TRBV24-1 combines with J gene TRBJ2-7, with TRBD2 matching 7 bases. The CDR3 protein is CATATPGLNEQYF. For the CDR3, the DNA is TGTGCCACCGCAACTCCGGGACTAAACGAGCAGTACTTC.